A selection of T cell receptor beta chains follows, all from one sample in a study of blood T cell repertoires in COVID-19. The table came from immunoSEQ multiplex PCR; TCRdb's copy has only in-frame clones and leaves some out. The profile shows about 71,000 clones, 70% to 85% of them singletons. Sequencing was carried out using peripheral blood. The origin of the receptors is a man between 70 and 80 years old with acute or convalescent COVID-19. Each CDR3 is given with its conserved first and last residue. The order of the fields is D gene, CDR3 length, clone size, J gene, V gene, CDR3 protein, CDR3 DNA. A D gene is named only where the DNA matches it firmly. Size is stated for part of the rows, as once, few or many counts, or as a class when the clone is expanded.

. | 15 | few | TRBJ1-5 | TRBV11-2 | CASSPTALSNQPQHF | TGTGCCAGCAGCCCGACAGCCCTTAGCAATCAGCCCCAGCATTTT
TRBD1 | 15 | once | TRBJ2-2 | TRBV7-3 | CASSQIDRVTGELFF | TGTGCCAGCAGCCAAATAGACAGGGTCACCGGGGAGCTGTTTTTT
. | 14 | . | TRBJ1-1 | TRBV9 | CASSVDGGAAEAFF | TGTGCCAGCAGCGTAGATGGGGGCGCGGCTGAAGCTTTCTTT
. | 15 | . | TRBJ1-1 | TRBV2 | CASSGSQQGWTEAFF | TGTGCCAGCAGTGGATCCCAGCAGGGGTGGACTGAAGCTTTCTTT
TRBD1 | 13 | . | TRBJ2-2 | TRBV29-1 | CSVGTGGTGELFF | TGCAGCGTAGGGACAGGGGGCACCGGGGAGCTGTTTTTT
TRBD1 | 15 | . | TRBJ1-2 | TRBV5-1 | CASSLGQGVNYGYTF | TGCGCCAGCAGCTTGGGACAGGGGGTCAACTATGGCTACACCTTC
. | 15 | . | TRBJ2-1 | TRBV11-2 | CASSFGTRYVDEQFF | TGTGCCAGCAGCTTTGGGACTCGCTACGTGGATGAGCAGTTCTTC
TRBD2 | 15 | . | TRBJ2-1 | TRBV29-1 | CSVDLKREAYNEQFF | TGCAGCGTTGACTTGAAGCGGGAGGCATACAATGAGCAGTTCTTC
TRBD2 | 17 | once | TRBJ2-2 | TRBV7-9 | CASSFSLAGAGGGELFF | TGTGCCAGCAGCTTCTCACTAGCGGGAGCCGGGGGCGGGGAGCTGTTTTTT
TRBD1 | 18 | few | TRBJ1-6 | TRBV11-2 | CASSPSGTGSSYSSPLHF | TGTGCCAGCAGCCCCTCCGGGACAGGGTCTTCTTATAGTTCACCCCTCCACTTT
. | 13 | . | TRBJ2-7 | TRBV12-3/TRBV12-4 | CASRPDEGYEQYF | TGTGCCAGCAGGCCTGATGAGGGTTACGAGCAGTACTTC
. | 15 | . | TRBJ2-7 | TRBV7-9 | CASSFVGERSYEQYF | TGTGCCAGCAGCTTTGTCGGTGAACGCTCCTACGAGCAGTACTTC
. | 15 | . | TRBJ2-3 | TRBV9 | CASSVGGGSTDTQYF | TGTGCCAGCAGCGTAGGAGGCGGGAGCACAGATACGCAGTATTTT
. | 15 | . | TRBJ1-1 | TRBV2 | CASRPRTYMNTEAFF | TGTGCCAGCAGACCGAGGACATACATGAACACTGAAGCTTTCTTT
. | 16 | few | TRBJ2-6 | TRBV5-1 | CASSSYRDSGANVLTF | TGCGCCAGCAGCTCCTACAGGGACTCTGGGGCCAACGTCCTGACTTTC
. | 16 | . | TRBJ2-1 | TRBV5-1 | CASSLQGSSNYNEQFF | TGCGCCAGCAGCTTGCAGGGGAGCTCGAACTACAATGAGCAGTTCTTC
. | 16 | . | TRBJ1-3 | TRBV19 | CASRGRTEISGNTIYF | TGTGCCAGTAGAGGCAGAACAGAAATCTCTGGAAACACCATATATTTT
TRBD1 | 15 | . | TRBJ2-1 | TRBV27 | CASSRTGETYNEQFF | TGTGCCAGCAGCCGAACAGGGGAAACGTACAATGAGCAGTTCTTC
. | 16 | . | TRBJ2-7 | TRBV15 | CATSRSRGTDDYEQYF | TGTGCCACCAGCAGATCACGCGGGACCGATGATTACGAGCAGTACTTC
TRBD2 | 15 | . | TRBJ2-1 | TRBV10-1 | CASSKTSGRNNEQFF | TGCGCCAGCAGTAAGACTAGCGGGCGTAACAATGAGCAGTTCTTC
. | 13 | . | TRBJ1-1 | TRBV19 | CASRGDINTEAFF | TGTGCCAGTAGGGGGGACATAAACACTGAAGCTTTCTTT
TRBD2 | 15 | . | TRBJ2-1 | TRBV5-6 | CASSLFSLAGDEQFF | TGTGCCAGCAGCTTGTTTAGTCTAGCGGGAGATGAGCAGTTCTTC
TRBD1 | 15 | . | TRBJ2-1 | TRBV7-3 | CASSLTGQGVNEQFF | TGTGCCAGCAGCTTAACAGGACAGGGTGTGAATGAGCAGTTCTTC
. | 13 | few | TRBJ1-2 | TRBV28 | CASTWNREGGYTF | TGTGCCAGCACATGGAACAGGGAGGGTGGCTACACCTTC
. | 14 | few | TRBJ1-2 | TRBV19 | CASSIQGPPYGYTF | TGTGCCAGTAGTATCCAGGGTCCTCCTTATGGCTACACCTTC
. | 15 | . | TRBJ1-4 | TRBV24-1 | CATSDSRGVEEKLFF | TGTGCCACCAGTGATTCCAGGGGAGTCGAGGAAAAACTGTTTTTT
TRBD1 | 16 | . | TRBJ1-6 | TRBV7-2 | CASSRTTGSRISPLHF | TGTGCCAGCAGCCGGACGACAGGGTCGAGAATTTCACCCCTCCACTTT
TRBD2 | 15 | . | TRBJ2-1 | TRBV19 | CASTSGGLAGGPTIF | TGTGCCAGTACATCGGGTGGGCTAGCGGGAGGGCCGACGATCTTC
TRBD1 | 14 | . | TRBJ2-7 | TRBV6-5 | CASSPGTGIYEQYF | TGTGCCAGCAGTCCCGGGACAGGGATCTACGAGCAGTACTTC
. | 14 | . | TRBJ1-2 | TRBV7-8 | CASSLSQGSAGYTF | TGTGCCAGCAGCTTAAGCCAGGGATCGGCTGGCTACACCTTC
TRBD1 | 14 | . | TRBJ2-3 | TRBV19 | CATSDRGPTDTQYF | TGTGCCACCTCGGACAGGGGGCCCACAGATACGCAGTATTTT
TRBD2 | 16 | few | TRBJ2-3 | TRBV5-4 | CASSLIAGVIADTQYF | TGTGCCAGCAGCTTGATAGCGGGAGTAATCGCAGATACGCAGTATTTT
TRBD1 | 15 | . | TRBJ2-7 | TRBV7-9 | CASSAKDRNSYEQYF | TGTGCCAGCAGCGCAAAGGACAGGAACTCCTACGAGCAGTACTTC
TRBD2 | 14 | . | TRBJ2-2 | TRBV7-2 | CASSPRTSTGELFF | TGTGCCAGCAGCCCTAGGACTAGCACCGGGGAGCTGTTTTTT
. | 15 | . | TRBJ2-7 | TRBV5-1 | CASSLDLGSSYEQYF | TGCGCCAGCAGCTTGGACTTGGGCAGCTCCTACGAGCAGTACTTC
. | 14 | . | TRBJ2-5 | TRBV6-5 | CASSYKAGWETQYF | TGTGCCAGCAGTTACAAGGCGGGATGGGAGACCCAGTACTTC
. | 13 | once | TRBJ1-4 | TRBV30 | CAGKAGYGEKLFF | TGTGCCGGAAAGGCCGGGTATGGGGAAAAACTGTTTTTT
. | 16 | . | TRBJ2-1 | TRBV5-4 | CASSLEPGSSYNEQFF | TGTGCCAGCAGCTTAGAACCAGGCAGCTCCTACAATGAGCAGTTCTTC
TRBD1 | 15 | . | TRBJ1-1 | TRBV3-1/TRBV3-2 | CASSQGQGGNTEAFF | TGTGCCAGCAGCCAAGGACAGGGGGGGAACACTGAAGCTTTCTTT
. | 14 | . | TRBJ2-3 | TRBV30 | CAWSGGGAGDTQYF | TGTGCCTGGAGTGGCGGGGGCGCGGGAGATACGCAGTATTTT
. | 15 | once | TRBJ2-1 | TRBV6-5 | CASSYSQGWYNEQFF | TGTGCCAGCAGTTATTCCCAGGGATGGTACAATGAGCAGTTCTTC